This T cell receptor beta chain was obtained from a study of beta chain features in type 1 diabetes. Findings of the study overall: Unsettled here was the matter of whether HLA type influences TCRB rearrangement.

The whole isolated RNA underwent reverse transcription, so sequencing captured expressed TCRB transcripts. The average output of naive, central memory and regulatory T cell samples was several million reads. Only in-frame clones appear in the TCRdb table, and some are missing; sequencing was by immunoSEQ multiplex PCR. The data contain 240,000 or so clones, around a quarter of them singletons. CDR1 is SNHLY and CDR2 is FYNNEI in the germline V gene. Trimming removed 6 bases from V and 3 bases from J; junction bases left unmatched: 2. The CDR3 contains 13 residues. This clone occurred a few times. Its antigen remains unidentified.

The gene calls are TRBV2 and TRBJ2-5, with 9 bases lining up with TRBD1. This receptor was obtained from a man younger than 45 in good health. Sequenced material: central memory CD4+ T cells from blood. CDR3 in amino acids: CASRRDREETQYF. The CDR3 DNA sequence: TGTGCCAGCAGGAGGGACAGGGAAGAGACCCAGTACTTC.